The rows below give T cell receptor beta chains drawn from one sample of a study of early T cells in non-severe SARS-CoV-2 infection. One entry per CDR3 protein, called by TCRdb with MiXCR from the 5' RACE reads. The table has 80,000 to 95,000 distinct CDR3 sequences, around 13% seen once. The sequenced material came from whole blood. These receptors all stem from an adult who was a healthcare worker with PCR-confirmed SARS-CoV-2 infection or an uninfected control (not recorded which). CDR3s include the opening cysteine and the closing phenylalanine or tryptophan. A D gene is named only where the DNA matches it firmly. Part of the rows lack a size; the others show once, few, many or a class for expanded clones.

V: TRBV28; J: TRBJ1-1; size: few; D: TRBD1; CDR3: CASSQTGVNTEAFF; DNA: TGTGCCAGCAGCCAGACAGGGGTGAACACTGAAGCTTTCTTT
V: TRBV7-9; J: TRBJ2-1; size: .; D: TRBD2; CDR3: CASSLDSGGVMPEQFF; DNA: TGTGCCAGCAGCTTAGATTCCGGGGGGGTCATGCCTGAGCAGTTCTTC
V: TRBV11-2; J: TRBJ1-1; size: few; D: .; CDR3: CASTVHMYTEAFF; DNA: TGTGCCAGCACCGTTCATATGTACACTGAAGCTTTCTTT
V: TRBV7-2; J: TRBJ1-3; size: few; D: .; CDR3: CASSLGVTGNTIYF; DNA: TGTGCCAGCAGCCTAGGGGTTACTGGAAACACCATATATTTT
V: TRBV6-6; J: TRBJ1-4; size: .; D: .; CDR3: CASSKTGGATNEKLFF; DNA: TGTGCCAGCAGTAAGACAGGTGGAGCAACTAATGAAAAACTGTTTTTT
V: TRBV14; J: TRBJ2-6; size: .; D: .; CDR3: CASSHLNGANVLTF; DNA: TGTGCCAGCAGCCACCTCAACGGGGCCAACGTCCTGACTTTC
V: TRBV18; J: TRBJ1-4; size: few; D: TRBD1; CDR3: CASSESTGDEKLFF; DNA: TGTGCCAGCTCAGAGTCAACAGGGGATGAAAAACTGTTTTTT
V: TRBV7-6; J: TRBJ2-7; size: few; D: TRBD1; CDR3: CASSLDTGGNEQYF; DNA: TGTGCCAGCAGCTTAGACACAGGGGGAAACGAGCAGTACTTC
V: TRBV4-3; J: TRBJ2-7; size: .; D: .; CDR3: CASSQDSAYPYEQYF; DNA: TGCGCTAGCAGCCAAGATAGCGCCTACCCCTACGAGCAGTACTTC
V: TRBV7-2; J: TRBJ2-5; size: .; D: .; CDR3: CASSLVAAQETQYF; DNA: TGTGCCAGCAGCTTAGTCGCCGCCCAAGAGACCCAGTACTTC
V: TRBV12-3/TRBV12-4; J: TRBJ1-5; size: .; D: .; CDR3: CASRSGTAGNQPQHF; DNA: TGTGCCAGCAGGTCGGGGACCGCTGGCAATCAGCCCCAGCATTTT
V: TRBV30; J: TRBJ2-7; size: many; D: .; CDR3: CAWRDTAYEQYF; DNA: TGTGCCTGGAGGGACACAGCCTACGAGCAGTACTTC
V: TRBV2; J: TRBJ1-1; size: many; D: .; CDR3: CASSDRGRNTEAFF; DNA: TGTGCCAGCAGTGATAGGGGACGGAACACTGAAGCTTTCTTT
V: TRBV9; J: TRBJ1-1; size: once; D: .; CDR3: CVSSVDPNTEAFF; DNA: TGTGTCAGCAGCGTAGACCCGAACACTGAAGCTTTCTTT
V: TRBV24-1; J: TRBJ2-2; size: .; D: .; CDR3: CATSQGRRFNTGELFF; DNA: TGTGCCACCAGTCAGGGCAGGAGATTCAACACCGGGGAGCTGTTTTTT
V: TRBV12-3/TRBV12-4; J: TRBJ1-1; size: .; D: TRBD1; CDR3: CASSTGVEAFF; DNA: TGTGCCAGCAGTACAGGGGTCGAAGCTTTCTTT
V: TRBV5-6; J: TRBJ1-2; size: few; D: .; CDR3: CASSFGTQGGAGYTF; DNA: TGTGCCAGCAGCTTTGGTACCCAGGGAGGTGCCGGCTACACCTTC